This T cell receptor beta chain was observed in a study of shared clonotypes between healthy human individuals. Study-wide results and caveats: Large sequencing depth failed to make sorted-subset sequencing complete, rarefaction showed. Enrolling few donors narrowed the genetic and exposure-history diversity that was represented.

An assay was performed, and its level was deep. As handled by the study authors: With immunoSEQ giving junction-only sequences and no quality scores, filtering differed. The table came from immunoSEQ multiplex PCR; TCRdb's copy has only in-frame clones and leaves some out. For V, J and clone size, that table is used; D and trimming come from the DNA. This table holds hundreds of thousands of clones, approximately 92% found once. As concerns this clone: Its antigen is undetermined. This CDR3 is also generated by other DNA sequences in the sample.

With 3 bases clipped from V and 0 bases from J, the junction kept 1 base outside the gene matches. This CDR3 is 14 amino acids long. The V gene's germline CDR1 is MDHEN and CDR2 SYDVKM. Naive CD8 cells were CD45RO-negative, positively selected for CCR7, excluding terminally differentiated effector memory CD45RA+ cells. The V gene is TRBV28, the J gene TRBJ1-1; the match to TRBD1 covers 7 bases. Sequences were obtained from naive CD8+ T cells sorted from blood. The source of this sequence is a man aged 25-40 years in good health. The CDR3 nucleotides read TGTGCCAGCAGTTTCAGGGGGGTGAACACTGAAGCTTTCTTT. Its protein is CASSFRGVNTEAFF.